This is a list of T cell receptor beta chains from one sample in a study of T-cell memory formation after mild COVID-19. TCRdb reprocessed the 5' RACE reads with MiXCR, giving one entry per CDR3 protein. This table holds about 140,000 distinct CDR3 sequences, more than 13% found once. Sequenced input: PBMCs or a T cell subset sorted from them (not recorded which). The origin of the receptors is an adult woman who had mild COVID-19 (a few samples of this study predate the infection). Cell type and time point are not known. CDR3s leave out the opening cysteine and the closing phenylalanine or tryptophan. The order of the fields is J gene, clone size, V gene, CDR3 protein. Size is omitted from some rows. Given values are once, few, many or a class for expanded clones.

>TRBJ2-7|few|TRBV9
ASSPSSMASSYEQY
>TRBJ1-1|NA|TRBV5-1
ASSGQGMNTEAF
>TRBJ2-7|NA|TRBV7-9
ASSLIPTDSYEQY
>TRBJ2-2|few|TRBV20-1
SARDGIGAGELF
>TRBJ1-1|few|TRBV9
ASSVEWETGVTEAF
>TRBJ2-3|few|TRBV15
ATSREWTRGTDTQY
>TRBJ2-7|few|TRBV27
ASGPGDRPTYEQY
>TRBJ1-1|many|TRBV5-1
ASSLAAAGTTEAF
>TRBJ2-1|few|TRBV12-3/TRBV12-4
ASSSRIGIEQF
>TRBJ2-7|NA|TRBV20-1
SARDLWDTYEQY
>TRBJ2-1|many|TRBV7-9
ASSLGVAGGPGEQF
>TRBJ2-1|few|TRBV2
ASSESAGVPRNEQF
>TRBJ2-7|few|TRBV14
ASSQPTSGPTYEQY